This TCR beta chain was found in a study of CD8 T cells in ankylosing spondylitis. Preparation of TCR beta libraries was done by quantitative 5'-RACE with molecular barcodes. TCRdb reprocessed the 5' RACE reads via MiXCR and lists one record per CDR3 protein. The sample holds some 400,000 distinct CDR3 sequences; about a fifth are singletons and the top ten take 16%. With regard to this clonotype: Its antigen is not identified.

The study, taken as a whole, reports: Ankylosing spondylitis blood seemed to carry a telltale TCR beta motif made of roughly eight highly homologous variants. Matched synovial fluid from ankylosing spondylitis patients was reported to be enriched for disease-linked clones.

V shed 1 base and J 2 bases; nucleotides not matched to a gene: 3. CDR1 and CDR2 (germline): SGHRS, YFSETQ. The CDR3 has 14 amino acids. The gene calls are TRBV5-1 and TRBJ2-7, with 7 bases identical to TRBD1. Sequenced sample: blood, either unsorted or a sorted T cell fraction (not recorded which). This clonotype was obtained from a male donor with ankylosing spondylitis. CDR3 DNA: TGCGCCAGCAGCTTGAGGGGGCCGCCCTACGAGCAGTACTTC. Amino acid sequence: CASSLRGPPYEQYF.